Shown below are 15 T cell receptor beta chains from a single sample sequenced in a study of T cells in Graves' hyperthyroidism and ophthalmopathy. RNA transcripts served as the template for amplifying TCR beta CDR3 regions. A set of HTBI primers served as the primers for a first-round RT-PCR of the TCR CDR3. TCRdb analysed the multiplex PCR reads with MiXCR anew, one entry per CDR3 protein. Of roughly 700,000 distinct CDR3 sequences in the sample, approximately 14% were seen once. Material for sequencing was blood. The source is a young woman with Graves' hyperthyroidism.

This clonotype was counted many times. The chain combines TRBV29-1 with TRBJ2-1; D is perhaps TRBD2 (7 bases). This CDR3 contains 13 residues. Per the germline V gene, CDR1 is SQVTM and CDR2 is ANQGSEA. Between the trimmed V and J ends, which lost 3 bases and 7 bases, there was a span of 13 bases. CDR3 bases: TGCAGCGTTGAGCGGGGGCGCTTGAATGAGCAGTTCTTC. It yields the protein CSVERGRLNEQFF.

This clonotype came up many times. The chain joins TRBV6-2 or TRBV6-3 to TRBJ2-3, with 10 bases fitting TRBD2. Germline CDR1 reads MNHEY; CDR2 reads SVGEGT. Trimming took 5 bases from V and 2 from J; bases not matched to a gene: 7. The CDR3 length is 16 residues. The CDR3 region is CASSQHSGRPTDTQYF. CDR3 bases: TGTGCCAGCAGTCAGCATAGCGGGAGGCCCACAGATACGCAGTATTTT.

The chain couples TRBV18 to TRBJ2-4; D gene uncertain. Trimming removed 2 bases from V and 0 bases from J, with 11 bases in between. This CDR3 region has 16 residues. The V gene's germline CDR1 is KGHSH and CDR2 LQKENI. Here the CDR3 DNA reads TGTGCCAGCTCACCAGTTTTCCTAATAGCCAAAAACATTCAGTACTTC. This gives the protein CASSPVFLIAKNIQYF.

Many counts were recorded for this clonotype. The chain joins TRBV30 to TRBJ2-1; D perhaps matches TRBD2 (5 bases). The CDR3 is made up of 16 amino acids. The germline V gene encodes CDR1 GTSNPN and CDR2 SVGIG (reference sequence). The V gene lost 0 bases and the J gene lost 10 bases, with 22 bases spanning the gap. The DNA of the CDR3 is TGTGCCTGGAGTGTAGAGAAGGCCCTAGCTGTCAAGGAGCAGTTCTTC. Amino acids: CAWSVEKALAVKEQFF.

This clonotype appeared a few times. CDR3 protein: CASSLDPGQRVTGANVLTF. The CDR3 bases are TGTGCCAGCAGCTTAGATCCGGGGCAGAGGGTTACTGGGGCCAACGTCCTGACTTTC. The V call is TRBV7-9, the J call TRBJ2-6; D may match TRBD1 or TRBD2 (5 bases each). Germline CDR1 SEHNR, CDR2 FQNEAQ (reference sequence). CDR3 size: 19 residues. V was pared by 1 base and J by 2 bases, with 18 bases between.

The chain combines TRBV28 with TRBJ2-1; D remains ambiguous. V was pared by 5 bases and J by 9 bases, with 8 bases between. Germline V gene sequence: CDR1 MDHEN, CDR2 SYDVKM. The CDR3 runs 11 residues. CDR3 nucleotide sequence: TGTGCCAGCAGTGATAATACTGAGCAGTTCTTC. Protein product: CASSDNTEQFF.

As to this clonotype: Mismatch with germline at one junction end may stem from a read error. CDR3 DNA: TGTGCCAGCAGCTTAGGGGGACAGATCCAAGAGACCCAATACTTC. Residues: CASSLGGQIQETQYF. V is TRBV11-1 and J is TRBJ2-5; 7 bases agree with TRBD1. This CDR3 contains 15 residues. Germline CDR1 SGHAT, CDR2 FQDESV (reference sequence).

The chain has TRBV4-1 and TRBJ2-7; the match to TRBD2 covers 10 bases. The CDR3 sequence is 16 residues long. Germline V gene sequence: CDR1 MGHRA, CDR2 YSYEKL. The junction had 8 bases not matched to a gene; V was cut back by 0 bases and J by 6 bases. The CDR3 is CASSQDRASGSSEQYF. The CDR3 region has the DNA TGCGCCAGCAGCCAAGATCGGGCTAGCGGGAGCTCCGAGCAGTACTTC.

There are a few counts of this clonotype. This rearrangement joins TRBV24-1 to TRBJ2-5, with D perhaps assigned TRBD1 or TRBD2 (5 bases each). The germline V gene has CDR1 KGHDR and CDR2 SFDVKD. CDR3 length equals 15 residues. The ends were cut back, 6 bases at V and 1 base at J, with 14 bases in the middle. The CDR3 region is CATSQSGRGQETQYF. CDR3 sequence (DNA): TGTGCCACCAGTCAGTCGGGACGGGGCCAAGAGACCCAGTACTTC.

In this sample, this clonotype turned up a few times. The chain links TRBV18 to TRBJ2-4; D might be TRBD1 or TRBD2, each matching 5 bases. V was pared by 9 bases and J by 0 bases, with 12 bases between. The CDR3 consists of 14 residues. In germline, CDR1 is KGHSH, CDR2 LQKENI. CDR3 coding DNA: TGTGCCAGGGCCGGGGCCGTAGCCAAAAACATTCAGTACTTC. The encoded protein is CARAGAVAKNIQYF.

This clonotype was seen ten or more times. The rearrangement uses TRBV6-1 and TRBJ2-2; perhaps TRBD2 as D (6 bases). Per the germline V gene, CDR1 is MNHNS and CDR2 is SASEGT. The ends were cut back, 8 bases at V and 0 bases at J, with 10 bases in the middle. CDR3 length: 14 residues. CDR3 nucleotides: TGTGCCAGCGCGCGGGGCCCGAACACCGGGGAGCTGTTTTTT. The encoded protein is CASARGPNTGELFF.

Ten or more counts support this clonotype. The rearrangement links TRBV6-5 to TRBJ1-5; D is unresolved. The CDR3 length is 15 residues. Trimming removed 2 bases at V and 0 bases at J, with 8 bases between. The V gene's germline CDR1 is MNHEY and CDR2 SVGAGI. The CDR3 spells CASSYEYDSNQPQHF. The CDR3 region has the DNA TGTGCCAGCAGTTACGAATATGATAGCAATCAGCCCCAGCATTTT.

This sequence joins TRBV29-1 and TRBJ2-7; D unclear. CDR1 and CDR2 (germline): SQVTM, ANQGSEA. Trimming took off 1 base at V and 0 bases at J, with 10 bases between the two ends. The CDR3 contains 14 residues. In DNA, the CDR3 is TGCAGCGTTGAAGTGTATAGCCACTCCTACGAGCAGTACTTC. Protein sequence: CSVEVYSHSYEQYF.

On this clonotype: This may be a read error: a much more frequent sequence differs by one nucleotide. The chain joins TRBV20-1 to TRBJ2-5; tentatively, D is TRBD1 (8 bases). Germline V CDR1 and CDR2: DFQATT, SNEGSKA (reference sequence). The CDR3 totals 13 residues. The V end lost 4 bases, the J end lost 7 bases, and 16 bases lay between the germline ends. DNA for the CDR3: TGCAGTGCTAATCGACAGGGGAGGGGGACCCAGTACTTC. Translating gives CSANRQGRGTQYF.

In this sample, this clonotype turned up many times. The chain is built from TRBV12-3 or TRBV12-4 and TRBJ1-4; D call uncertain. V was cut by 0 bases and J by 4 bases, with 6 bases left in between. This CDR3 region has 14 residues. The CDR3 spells CASSLAAINEKLFF. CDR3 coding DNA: TGTGCCAGCAGTTTAGCGGCCATTAATGAAAAACTGTTTTTT.